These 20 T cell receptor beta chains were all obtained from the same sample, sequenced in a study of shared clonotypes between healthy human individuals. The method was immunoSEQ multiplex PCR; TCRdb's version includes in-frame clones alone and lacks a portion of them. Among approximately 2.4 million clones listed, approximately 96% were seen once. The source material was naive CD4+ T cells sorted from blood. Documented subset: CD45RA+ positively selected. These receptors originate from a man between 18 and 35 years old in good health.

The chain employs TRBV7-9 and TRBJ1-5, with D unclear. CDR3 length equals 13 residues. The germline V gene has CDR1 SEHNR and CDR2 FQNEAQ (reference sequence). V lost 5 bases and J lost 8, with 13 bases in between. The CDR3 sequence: CASSLSAGEPQHF. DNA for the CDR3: TGTGCCAGCAGCCTGTCGGCAGGCGAGCCCCAGCATTTT.

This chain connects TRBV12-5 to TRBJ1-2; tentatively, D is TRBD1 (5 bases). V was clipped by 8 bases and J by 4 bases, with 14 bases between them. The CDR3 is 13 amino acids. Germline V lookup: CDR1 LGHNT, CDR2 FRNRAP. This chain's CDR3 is CASYPGAGYGYTF. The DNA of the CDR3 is TGTGCTAGTTACCCCGGGGCCGGCTATGGCTACACCTTC.

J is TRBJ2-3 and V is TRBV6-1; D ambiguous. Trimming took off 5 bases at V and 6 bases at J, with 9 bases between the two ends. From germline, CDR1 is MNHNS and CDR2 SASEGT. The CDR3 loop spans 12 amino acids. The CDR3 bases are TGTGCCAGCAGTCACGAGTCGGATACGCAGTATTTT. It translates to CASSHESDTQYF.

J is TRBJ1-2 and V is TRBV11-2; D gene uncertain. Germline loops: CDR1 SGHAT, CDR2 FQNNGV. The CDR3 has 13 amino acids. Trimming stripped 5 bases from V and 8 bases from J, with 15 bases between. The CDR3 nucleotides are TGTGCCAGCAGCCCGGTCGATCGGCGCGGCTACACCTTC. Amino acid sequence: CASSPVDRRGYTF.

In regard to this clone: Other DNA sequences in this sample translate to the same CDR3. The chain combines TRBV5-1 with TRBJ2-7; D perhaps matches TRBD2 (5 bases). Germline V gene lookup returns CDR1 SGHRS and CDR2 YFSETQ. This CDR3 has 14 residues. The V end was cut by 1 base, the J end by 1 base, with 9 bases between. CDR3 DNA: TGCGCCAGCAGCTTGTATGGGGAGTCCTACGAGCAGTACTTC. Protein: CASSLYGESYEQYF.

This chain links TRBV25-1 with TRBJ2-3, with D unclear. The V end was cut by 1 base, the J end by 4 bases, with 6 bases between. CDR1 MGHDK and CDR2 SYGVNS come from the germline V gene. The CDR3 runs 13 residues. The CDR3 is CASSELRADTQYF. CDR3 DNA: TGTGCCAGCAGTGAATTAAGGGCAGATACGCAGTATTTT.

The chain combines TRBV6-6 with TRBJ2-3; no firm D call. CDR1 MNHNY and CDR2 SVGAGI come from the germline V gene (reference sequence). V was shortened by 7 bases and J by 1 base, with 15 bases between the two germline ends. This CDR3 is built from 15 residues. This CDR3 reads CASNRDRLRTDTQYF. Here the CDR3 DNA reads TGTGCCAGCAACCGCGACCGACTGCGCACAGATACGCAGTATTTT.

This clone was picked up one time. CDR3 nucleotides: TGTGCCAGCAGTGAAGCTGTACAGGGGGCCTATCAGCCCCAGCATTTT. Amino acids: CASSEAVQGAYQPQHF. The rearrangement uses TRBV2 and TRBJ1-5; 9 positions match TRBD1. CDR1 SNHLY and CDR2 FYNNEI come from the germline V gene. V gave up 0 bases and J gave up 5 bases; unmatched junction bases: 5. The CDR3 spans 16 residues. The full variable domain, in which reference TRBV2 and TRBJ1-5 provide the parts outside the CDR3, is EPEVTQTPSHQVTQMGQEVILRCVPISNHLYFYWYRQILGQKVEFLVSFYNNEISEKSEIFDDQFSVERPDGSNFTLKIRSTKLEDSAMYFCASSEAVQGAYQPQHFGDGTRLSIL.

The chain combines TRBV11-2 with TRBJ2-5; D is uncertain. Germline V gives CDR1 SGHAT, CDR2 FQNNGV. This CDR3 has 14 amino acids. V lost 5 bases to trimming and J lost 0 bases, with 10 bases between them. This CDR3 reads CASSRQSDQETQYF. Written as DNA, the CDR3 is TGTGCCAGCAGCCGCCAGAGTGACCAAGAGACCCAGTACTTC.

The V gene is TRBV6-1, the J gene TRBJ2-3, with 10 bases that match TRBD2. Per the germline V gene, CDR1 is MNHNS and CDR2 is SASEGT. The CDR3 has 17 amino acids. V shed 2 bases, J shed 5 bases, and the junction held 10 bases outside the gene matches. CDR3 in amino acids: CASSERVAGGGKDTQYF. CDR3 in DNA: TGTGCCAGCAGTGAAAGAGTAGCGGGGGGCGGTAAAGATACGCAGTATTTT.

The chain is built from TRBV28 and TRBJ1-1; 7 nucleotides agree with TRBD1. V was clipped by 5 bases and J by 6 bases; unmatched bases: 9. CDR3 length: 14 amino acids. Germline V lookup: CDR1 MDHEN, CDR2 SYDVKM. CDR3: CASSRLTGHSEAFF. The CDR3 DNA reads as TGTGCCAGCAGTCGATTGACAGGGCATTCTGAAGCTTTCTTT.

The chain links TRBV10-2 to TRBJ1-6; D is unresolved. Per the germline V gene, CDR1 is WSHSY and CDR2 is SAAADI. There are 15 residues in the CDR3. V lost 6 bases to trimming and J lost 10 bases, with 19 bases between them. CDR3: CASSPIRLRESPLHF. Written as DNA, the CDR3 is TGCGCCAGCAGCCCTATTAGACTGAGAGAATCACCCCTCCACTTT.

For the CDR3, the DNA is TGCGCCAGCAGCAGCCTCGGGAACACCGGGGAGCTGTTTTTT. Its translation: CASSSLGNTGELFF. V is TRBV5-1 and J is TRBJ2-2, with D unclear. V was trimmed by 4 bases and J by 1 base, leaving 8 bases between them. Germline CDR1 SGHRS, CDR2 YFSETQ. The CDR3 length is 14 residues.

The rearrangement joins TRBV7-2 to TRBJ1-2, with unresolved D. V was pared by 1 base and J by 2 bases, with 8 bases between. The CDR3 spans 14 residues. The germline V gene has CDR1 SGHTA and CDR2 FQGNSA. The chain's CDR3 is CASSLGGQNYGYTF. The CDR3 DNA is TGTGCCAGCAGCTTAGGTGGGCAGAACTATGGCTACACCTTC. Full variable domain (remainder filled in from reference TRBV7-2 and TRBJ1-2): GAGVSQSPSNKVTEKGKDVELRCDPISGHTALYWYRQSLGQGLEFLIYFQGNSAPDKSGLPSDRFSAERTGGSVSTLTIQRTQQEDSAVYLCASSLGGQNYGYTFGSGTRLTVV.

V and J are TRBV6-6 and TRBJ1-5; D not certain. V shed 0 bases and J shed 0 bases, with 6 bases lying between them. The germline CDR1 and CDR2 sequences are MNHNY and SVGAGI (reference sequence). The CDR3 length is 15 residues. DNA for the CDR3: TGTGCCAGCAGTTACTCTCAAGATAGCAATCAGCCCCAGCATTTT. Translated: CASSYSQDSNQPQHF.

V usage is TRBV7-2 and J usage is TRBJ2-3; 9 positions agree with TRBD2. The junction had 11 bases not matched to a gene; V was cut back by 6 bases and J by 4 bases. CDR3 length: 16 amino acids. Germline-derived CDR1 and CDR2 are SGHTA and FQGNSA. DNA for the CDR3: TGTGCCAGCAGTACTCTTCGCGGGAGGGCCTCAGATACGCAGTATTTT. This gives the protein CASSTLRGRASDTQYF.

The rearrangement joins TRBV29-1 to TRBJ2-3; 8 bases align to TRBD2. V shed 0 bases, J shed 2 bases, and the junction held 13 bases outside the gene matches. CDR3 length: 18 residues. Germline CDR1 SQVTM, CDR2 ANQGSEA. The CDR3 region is CSVEDRGGQDLVTDTQYF. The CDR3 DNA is TGCAGCGTTGAAGATCGGGGGGGGCAGGATCTTGTCACAGATACGCAGTATTTT.

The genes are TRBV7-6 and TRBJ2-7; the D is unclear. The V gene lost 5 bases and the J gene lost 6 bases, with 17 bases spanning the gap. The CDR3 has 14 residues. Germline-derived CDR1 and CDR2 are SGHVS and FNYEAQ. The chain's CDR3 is CASSPGLEETEQYF. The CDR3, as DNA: TGTGCCAGCAGCCCCGGGTTGGAAGAAACCGAGCAGTACTTC. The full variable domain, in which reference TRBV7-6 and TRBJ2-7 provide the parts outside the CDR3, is GAGVSQSPRYKVTKRGQDVALRCDPISGHVSLYWYRQALGQGPEFLTYFNYEAQQDKSGLPNDRFSAERPEGSISTLTIQRTEQRDSAMYRCASSPGLEETEQYFGPGTRLTVT.

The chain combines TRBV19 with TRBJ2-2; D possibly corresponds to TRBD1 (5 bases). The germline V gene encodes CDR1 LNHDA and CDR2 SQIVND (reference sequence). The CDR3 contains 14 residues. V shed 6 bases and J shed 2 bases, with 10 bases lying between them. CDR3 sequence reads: CASRPDSNTGELFF. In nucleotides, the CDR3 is TGTGCCAGTAGACCAGACAGTAACACCGGGGAGCTGTTTTTT. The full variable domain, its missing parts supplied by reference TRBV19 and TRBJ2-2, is DGGITQSPKYLFRKEGQNVTLSCEQNLNHDAMYWYRQDPGQGLRLIYYSQIVNDFQKGDIAEGYSVSREKKESFPLTVTSAQKNPTAFYLCASRPDSNTGELFFGEGSRLTVL.

CDR3 protein: CAISEYPGTDTQYF. The CDR3 coding sequence is TGTGCCATCAGTGAGTACCCTGGTACAGATACGCAGTATTTT. The rearrangement uses TRBV10-3 and TRBJ2-3; D not resolved. V lost 1 base and J 3 bases, leaving 8 bases between the germline ends. The CDR3 contains 14 residues. Germline V lookup: CDR1 ENHRY, CDR2 SYGVKD.